This T cell receptor beta chain was found in a study of cytomegalovirus exposure and HLA in healthy donors. This clone occurred a few times. The PCR made use of 60 Vbeta and 13 Jbeta primers. Repertoires were generated with immunoSEQ multiplex PCR, while TCRdb's copy carries only in-frame clones and drops some. This table holds some 150,000 clones, about 80% found once. V lost 2 bases, J lost 1 base, and 9 bases lay in between. The CDR3 is 14 amino acids. Germline loops: CDR1 SQVTM, CDR2 ANQGSEA. Sequencing used PBMCs. The sequence came from a man aged 40-50 years in good health and CMV-seronegative. V and J are TRBV29-1 and TRBJ2-1, with D possibly matching TRBD1 (6 bases). CDR3: CSVERQDSYNEQFF. In DNA, the CDR3 is TGCAGCGTTGAACGACAGGATTCCTACAATGAGCAGTTCTTC.